The source of this TCR beta chain is a study of Graves' ophthalmopathy and Graves' hyperthyroidism. Amplification targeted the TCR beta CDR3 regions, with RNA transcripts as the source material. HTBI primers served in a first-round RT-PCR, which a second-round multiplex PCR followed. TCRdb re-called the multiplex PCR reads with MiXCR, one entry per CDR3 protein. This sample has fewer than 650,000 distinct CDR3 sequences; 22% occur once, and the top ten carry roughly 6.9%. Absence of ophthalmopathy within 18 months of follow-up defined stable hyperthyroidism. The hyperthyroidism patients had a new diagnosis of under 2 months' duration and were aged 18 to 65. The authors isolated PBMCs from around 10 ml of fresh peripheral blood. The CDR3 contains 15 residues. With regard to this clonotype: The antigen remains undetermined. At one end the junction does not follow the germline gene, possibly because of a read error.

The study's findings and limits: The majority of expanded thyroid clonotypes above 0.001 frequency also occurred in blood.

The receptor was derived from a woman in her late teens or twenties with stable Graves' hyperthyroidism. Some clones in this sample may be carry-over from other donors' samples. The chain has TRBV12-3 or TRBV12-4 and TRBJ1-3; D is perhaps TRBD1 (5 bases). Material: peripheral blood. This CDR3 is CASSTSGASGNTICF. The CDR3 DNA reads TGTGCCAGCAGTACCTCCGGGGCCTCTGGAAACACCATATGTTTT.